Shown below are 11 T cell receptor beta chains from a single sample sequenced in a study of shared clonotypes between healthy human individuals. Measured with immunoSEQ multiplex PCR; TCRdb has only the in-frame clones, and not every one. The table shows some 1,400,000 clones, with 96% occurring only once. What was sequenced was naive CD4+ T cells sorted from blood. This sample's subset: CD45RA+ positively selected. Receptors were obtained from a young man in good health.

J is TRBJ2-7 and V is TRBV28, with TRBD1 matching over 7 bases. The J segment lost 4 bases and the V segment lost 7 bases, leaving 10 bases of the junction unmatched. From germline, CDR1 is MDHEN and CDR2 SYDVKM. The CDR3 loop spans 14 amino acids. The CDR3 here is CASTLTGPLYEQYF. CDR3 nucleotides: TGTGCCAGCACCCTGACAGGGCCCCTTTACGAGCAGTACTTC.

Worth noting for this clone: At the DNA level, this CDR3 is encoded by other sequences in the same sample as well. The V and J genes are TRBV7-6 and TRBJ2-3; no clear D. The CDR3 runs 15 residues. The germline gives CDR1 SGHVS, CDR2 FNYEAQ. Trimming cost V 1 base and J 0 bases, with 8 bases left between them. The CDR3 region is CASSLGSSSTDTQYF. CDR3 nucleotides: TGTGCCAGCAGCTTAGGGTCTTCTAGCACAGATACGCAGTATTTT.

This clone was seen once. V is TRBV7-8 and J is TRBJ2-2; D gene uncertain. Germline V CDR1 and CDR2: SGHVS, FQNEAQ. The CDR3 totals 15 residues. Trimming pared 5 bases from V and 3 bases from J, leaving 13 bases between. The chain's CDR3 is CASSPARGHTGELFF. Written as DNA, the CDR3 is TGTGCCAGCAGCCCGGCGAGAGGACACACCGGGGAGCTGTTTTTT.

The rearrangement joins TRBV6-1 to TRBJ1-1, with a tentative D call TRBD1 (5 bases). CDR1 MNHNS and CDR2 SASEGT come from the germline V gene. V lost 10 bases and J 6 bases, leaving 18 bases between the germline ends. The CDR3 is made up of 13 amino acids. CDR3 region: CATSGARVAEAFF. The DNA of the CDR3 is TGTGCCACCAGCGGGGCCAGGGTGGCTGAAGCTTTCTTT.

V usage is TRBV7-2 and J usage is TRBJ2-1, with 12 bases identical to TRBD2. This CDR3 is 14 amino acids long. The germline gives CDR1 SGHTA, CDR2 FQGNSA. V gave up 4 bases and J gave up 9 bases; unmatched junction bases: 4. Here the CDR3 DNA reads TGTGCCAGCAGCTCGGCTAGCGGGAGGGCTGAGCAGTTCTTC. Encoded protein: CASSSASGRAEQFF.

This chain uses TRBV9 with TRBJ2-1; 8 nucleotides agree with TRBD1. The CDR3 has 16 residues. V was clipped by 0 bases and J by 5 bases; unmatched bases: 7. In germline, CDR1 is SGDLS, CDR2 YYNGEE. The CDR3 DNA is TGTGCCAGCAGCGTAGTAATCGGGACAGGCGACAATGAGCAGTTCTTC. Protein: CASSVVIGTGDNEQFF.

This sequence joins TRBV19 and TRBJ2-7; maybe TRBD2 (5 bases). Germline V gives CDR1 LNHDA, CDR2 SQIVND (reference sequence). This CDR3 region has 13 residues. Trimming took 3 bases from V and 7 from J, leaving 13 bases between them. DNA for the CDR3: TGTGCCAGTAGTATCGGGGTAAGACTGGAGCAGTACTTC. Amino acid sequence: CASSIGVRLEQYF.

The CDR3 region has the DNA TGTGCCAGCAGGCACATGGGGAAGAACACTGAAGCTTTCTTT. Translated, it gives CASRHMGKNTEAFF. The rearrangement joins TRBV6-5 to TRBJ1-1; D gene unclear. The V and J ends lost 6 bases and 1 base respectively, with 12 bases between them. Per germline, CDR1 MNHEY and CDR2 SVGAGI. The CDR3 extends over 14 amino acids.

As concerns this clone: The sample has other DNA sequences that encode this CDR3 too. V gene TRBV28 combines with J gene TRBJ2-7; D uncertain. CDR1 is MDHEN, CDR2 SYDVKM, per germline. V was shortened by 9 bases and J by 5 bases, with 5 bases between the two germline ends. There are 9 residues in the CDR3. CDR3 sequence reads: CASGDEQYF. DNA of the CDR3: TGTGCCAGTGGGGACGAGCAGTACTTC.

The chain employs TRBV18 and TRBJ2-7; 9 nucleotides agree with TRBD2. Unmatched junction bases numbered 8, after V lost 3 bases and J lost 2 bases. Germline CDR1 KGHSH, CDR2 LQKENI. This CDR3 spans 16 amino acids. CDR3 loop: CASSPLASGATYEQYF. For the CDR3, the DNA is TGTGCCAGCTCACCGCTTGCTAGCGGGGCAACCTACGAGCAGTACTTC. Complete variable domain (other parts from reference TRBV18 and TRBJ2-7): NAGVMQNPRHLVRRRGQEARLRCSPMKGHSHVYWYRQLPEEGLKFMVYLQKENIIDESGMPKERFSAEFPKEGPSILRIQQVVRGDSAAYFCASSPLASGATYEQYFGPGTRLTVT.

The J gene is TRBJ2-3, the V gene TRBV11-2, with 8 bases matching TRBD2. There are 18 residues in the CDR3. V lost 1 base to trimming and J lost 5 bases; unmatched junction nucleotides: 14. The germline gives CDR1 SGHAT, CDR2 FQNNGV. The CDR3 coding sequence is TGTGCCAGCAGCTTAGCTGGGTTGGCTAGCGGGCTTATAGATACGCAGTATTTT. Its protein is CASSLAGLASGLIDTQYF.